These T cell receptor beta chains were read from a single sample in a study of CD8+ T cells in alopecia areata. Only in-frame clones appear in the TCRdb table, and some are missing; sequencing was by immunoSEQ multiplex PCR. The sample comprises tens of thousands of clones, about 51% of which are singletons, and 5.7% rests with the top ten. The sample comprised NKG2D-high CD8+ T cells sorted from blood. These receptors were obtained from a human donor with alopecia areata. Each CDR3 is given with its conserved first and last residue. D genes are given only for firm matches. Not every row has a clone size; where given, it reads once, few, many or a size class.

J: TRBJ2-1; D: .; V: TRBV5-1; size: .; DNA: TGCGCCAGCAGCTACGGGGACGAGCAGTTCTTC; CDR3: CASSYGDEQFF
J: TRBJ1-1; D: .; V: TRBV9; size: few; DNA: TGTGCCAGCAGCGAGCACGGGGGATTGAACACTGAAGCTTTCTTT; CDR3: CASSEHGGLNTEAFF
J: TRBJ1-1; D: .; V: TRBV5-6; size: .; DNA: TGTGCCAGCAGCTTGACGGGGTCGCCCCCTGAAGCTTTCTTT; CDR3: CASSLTGSPPEAFF
J: TRBJ2-2; D: .; V: TRBV29-1; size: .; DNA: TGCAGCCCAAGATCCAAATTAGGACTCCCCCGGGGAAACACCGGGGAGCTGTTTTTT; CDR3: CSPRSKLGLPRGNTGELFF
J: TRBJ2-3; D: TRBD2; V: TRBV6-6; size: few; DNA: TGTGCCAGCAGTTACTCGAGCGGGGCAGATACGCAGTATTTT; CDR3: CASSYSSGADTQYF
J: TRBJ2-5; D: TRBD2; V: TRBV5-1; size: few; DNA: TGCGCCAGCAGCTTCTCCCAAGATAGCGGGGAAGAGACCCAGTACTTC; CDR3: CASSFSQDSGEETQYF
J: TRBJ2-3; D: .; V: TRBV27; size: .; DNA: TGTGCCAGCAGTTTATCTGAGGGTACGGCAGATACGCAGTATTTT; CDR3: CASSLSEGTADTQYF
J: TRBJ2-2; D: TRBD2; V: TRBV29-1; size: .; DNA: TGCAGCGTTTTGGGGCTAGCGGGAGTTGGTGACGGGGAGCTGTTTTTT; CDR3: CSVLGLAGVGDGELFF
J: TRBJ2-1; D: .; V: TRBV5-6; size: few; DNA: TGTGCCAGCAGCTTTCTCAATGAGCAGTTCTTC; CDR3: CASSFLNEQFF
J: TRBJ2-1; D: .; V: TRBV2; size: once; DNA: TGTGCCAGCAGTGACCCCCGGGACGGATACAATGAGCAGTTCTTC; CDR3: CASSDPRDGYNEQFF
J: TRBJ1-5; D: .; V: TRBV4-1; size: .; DNA: TGCGCCAGCAGCCAAGGGGAAAATCAGCCCCAGCATTTT; CDR3: CASSQGENQPQHF
J: TRBJ2-4; D: .; V: TRBV6-5; size: .; DNA: TGTGCCAGCAGCCTTCTGGGGGGTCAAAAAAACATTCAGTACTTC; CDR3: CASSLLGGQKNIQYF
J: TRBJ2-3; D: .; V: TRBV4-1; size: .; DNA: TGCGCCAGCAGCCAAGAGGGGACAGATACGCAGTATTTT; CDR3: CASSQEGTDTQYF
J: TRBJ2-7; D: TRBD1; V: TRBV27; size: .; DNA: TGTGCCAGCAGTCTGCGACAGGGCTACGAGCAGTACTTC; CDR3: CASSLRQGYEQYF
J: TRBJ2-1; D: TRBD1; V: TRBV29-1; size: few; DNA: TGCAGCGTTGAAGTCAGACAGGGGACGGGGGAGATTGAGCAGTTCTTC; CDR3: CSVEVRQGTGEIEQFF
J: TRBJ2-3; D: TRBD2; V: TRBV27; size: .; DNA: TGTGCCAGCACCGTAGCCGGGACTAGTTCTCGCACAGATACGCAGTATTTT; CDR3: CASTVAGTSSRTDTQYF
J: TRBJ2-1; D: .; V: TRBV7-9; size: .; DNA: TGTGCCAGCAGCTCCCCCCTCGGGCTAGCGCAGTTCTTC; CDR3: CASSSPLGLAQFF
J: TRBJ2-5; D: .; V: TRBV7-9; size: .; DNA: TGTGCCAGCAGCTTGTTCTCAGGAGCGGCCAAAGAGACCCAGTACTTC; CDR3: CASSLFSGAAKETQYF
J: TRBJ2-7; D: .; V: TRBV28; size: few; DNA: TGTGCCAGCAGTAACAGGGGACTGCTCTACGAGCAGTACTTC; CDR3: CASSNRGLLYEQYF
J: TRBJ2-5; D: .; V: TRBV7-9; size: few; DNA: TGTGCCAGCAGCTTAGGACACTTTAAAGAAGAGACCCAGTACTTC; CDR3: CASSLGHFKEETQYF
J: TRBJ2-1; D: .; V: TRBV27; size: .; DNA: TGTGCCAGCAGTCCCCTCCCGGTAGGCAATGAGCAGTTCTTC; CDR3: CASSPLPVGNEQFF
J: TRBJ2-5; D: .; V: TRBV7-6; size: .; DNA: TGTGCCAGCAGCTTATCGGAGTCAGAGACCCAGTACTTC; CDR3: CASSLSESETQYF
J: TRBJ1-4; D: .; V: TRBV19; size: few; DNA: TGTGCCAGTAGTGATCGAGAAAAACTGTTTTTT; CDR3: CASSDREKLFF
J: TRBJ2-1; D: TRBD1; V: TRBV29-1; size: .; DNA: TGCAGCGTTGGGACAGGGGCAGGACATGAGCAGTTCTTC; CDR3: CSVGTGAGHEQFF
J: TRBJ2-3; D: TRBD2; V: TRBV29-1; size: few; DNA: TGCAGCGTTGAATTTGCGCTAGCGGGAGGGCTCACAGATACGCAGTATTTT; CDR3: CSVEFALAGGLTDTQYF
J: TRBJ2-7; D: .; V: TRBV5-1; size: .; DNA: TGCGCCAGCAGCTCAGACTCCTACGAGCAGTACTTC; CDR3: CASSSDSYEQYF
J: TRBJ2-1; D: .; V: TRBV28; size: .; DNA: TGTGCCAGCAATAGTGACCGGAACAATGAGCAGTTCTTC; CDR3: CASNSDRNNEQFF
J: TRBJ2-2; D: .; V: TRBV29-1; size: .; DNA: TGCAGCGTTGCTTTTGGGCAGGGCCCTCACACCGGGGAGCTGTTTTTT; CDR3: CSVAFGQGPHTGELFF
J: TRBJ2-7; D: TRBD1; V: TRBV28; size: .; DNA: TGTGCCAGCAGTTGGGACAGGGTGTACGAGCAGTACTTC; CDR3: CASSWDRVYEQYF
J: TRBJ2-3; D: .; V: TRBV4-1; size: few; DNA: TGCGCCAGCAGCCAAGACGGAGATACGCAGTATTTT; CDR3: CASSQDGDTQYF
J: TRBJ2-7; D: .; V: TRBV11-2; size: .; DNA: TGTGCCAGCAGCTTAGCCGCCGACGAGCAGTACTTC; CDR3: CASSLAADEQYF
J: TRBJ1-1; D: .; V: TRBV7-9; size: .; DNA: TGTGCCAGCAGCTTATTTCGGGGGATGAACACTGAAGCTTTCTTT; CDR3: CASSLFRGMNTEAFF
J: TRBJ2-5; D: .; V: TRBV11-3; size: once; DNA: TGTGCCAGCAGCATCCCCATCGGAGGGTTGGAGACCCAGTACTTC; CDR3: CASSIPIGGLETQYF
J: TRBJ2-3; D: .; V: TRBV27; size: .; DNA: TGTGCCAGCAGTATAGGGACTTCAGATACGCAGTATTTT; CDR3: CASSIGTSDTQYF
J: TRBJ2-7; D: .; V: TRBV4-1; size: few; DNA: TGCGCCAGCAGCCAAGTCCTTGGGGGCGGATTCCCCCACGAGCAGTACTTC; CDR3: CASSQVLGGGFPHEQYF
J: TRBJ2-5; D: .; V: TRBV5-6; size: .; DNA: TGTGCCAGCAGCTTGGTCCAGGAAGAGACCCAGTACTTC; CDR3: CASSLVQEETQYF
J: TRBJ2-5; D: .; V: TRBV29-1; size: .; DNA: TGCAGCGTTGTCGCGGTTGGGAGGGAGACCCAGTACTTC; CDR3: CSVVAVGRETQYF
J: TRBJ2-1; D: .; V: TRBV27; size: .; DNA: TGTGCCAGCAGTATACACCCTTCCGGGGATGAGCAGTTCTTC; CDR3: CASSIHPSGDEQFF
J: TRBJ1-2; D: .; V: TRBV7-9; size: .; DNA: TGTGCCAGCAGCTTGTCTGACTATGGCTACACCTTC; CDR3: CASSLSDYGYTF
J: TRBJ2-2; D: .; V: TRBV20-1; size: .; DNA: TGCAGTGGAGGGTTCGCCGGGGAGCTGTTTTTT; CDR3: CSGGFAGELFF
J: TRBJ2-7; D: .; V: TRBV7-2; size: .; DNA: TGTGCCAGCAGCTTAGTCTGGGGCGGCTCCTACGAGCAGTACTTC; CDR3: CASSLVWGGSYEQYF
J: TRBJ1-2; D: .; V: TRBV6-6; size: .; DNA: TGTGCCAGCAGTTCAGTAGGGGTCCTCTATGGCTACACCTTC; CDR3: CASSSVGVLYGYTF
J: TRBJ2-7; D: TRBD1; V: TRBV29-1; size: .; DNA: TGCAGCGTTCGGACAGGGAAGTCCTACGAGCAGTACTTC; CDR3: CSVRTGKSYEQYF
J: TRBJ2-5; D: TRBD2; V: TRBV2; size: .; DNA: TGTGCCAGCAGCGGGACTAGCGGTGCTGAGACCCAGTACTTC; CDR3: CASSGTSGAETQYF
J: TRBJ2-7; D: .; V: TRBV7-2; size: few; DNA: TGTGCCAGCAGCTTAGTGGCCCAGCCAGACGAGCAGTACTTC; CDR3: CASSLVAQPDEQYF
J: TRBJ2-2; D: .; V: TRBV7-9; size: medium-sized; DNA: TGTGCCAGCAGCTTCGAGGGAGGTACAACCGGGGAGCTGTTTTTT; CDR3: CASSFEGGTTGELFF
J: TRBJ1-3; D: .; V: TRBV27; size: .; DNA: TGTGCCCCGCGTGGATATGGAAACACCATATATTTT; CDR3: CAPRGYGNTIYF
J: TRBJ1-1; D: .; V: TRBV15; size: few; DNA: TGTGCCACCAGCAGAGATCCAGAAACCCCTGAAGCTTTCTTT; CDR3: CATSRDPETPEAFF
J: TRBJ2-1; D: .; V: TRBV25-1; size: .; DNA: TGTGCCAGCAGTGAATCGAATGAGCAGTTCTTC; CDR3: CASSESNEQFF